This T cell receptor (beta chain) was captured in a study of graft-versus-host responses after intestinal transplantation. The germline V gene encodes CDR1 MRHNA and CDR2 SNTAGT. Trimming removed 6 bases from V and 0 bases from J, with 9 bases in between. CDR3 length: 14 residues. TCRdb's copy holds only in-frame clones and misses some; the assay was immunoSEQ multiplex PCR. The sample consists of about 63,000 clones, around 86% of them appearing once. Whole-study findings and limits: Investigators detected GvH clones in recipient marrow, with some emerging earlier in ileum or blood.

About this clone itself: The antigen is not known.

The graft tissue was processed, and this released both intraepithelial and lamina propria lymphocytes. The chain carries TRBV6-4 and TRBJ2-1; perhaps D is TRBD1 or TRBD2 (6 bases each). The sequence derives from a human patient who received an intestinal transplant, so some T cells may come from the graft donor. The source material was ileum tissue, sampled approximately 370 days after transplant. As DNA, the CDR3 is TGTGCCAGCAGGAGGGGGGTCTCCTACAATGAGCAGTTCTTC. Residues: CASRRGVSYNEQFF.